One sample yielded the 8 T cell receptor beta chains listed below, sequenced in a study of T cells in Graves' hyperthyroidism and ophthalmopathy. Using RNA transcripts as the source, TCR beta CDR3 regions were amplified. When the TCR CDR3 underwent first-round RT-PCR, the HTBI primer set was used. TCRdb re-derived calls from the multiplex PCR reads in MiXCR, one entry per CDR3 protein. The sample includes roughly 800,000 distinct CDR3 sequences, more than 30% of them seen just once. The sequencing sample was made of blood. These TCRs come from a man between 18 and 35 years old with Graves' hyperthyroidism.

The genes are TRBV29-1 and TRBJ2-2, with D unclear. Trimming cost V 5 bases and J 7 bases, with 17 bases left between them. This CDR3 has 14 amino acids. Germline V lookup: CDR1 SQVTM, CDR2 ANQGSEA. In DNA, the CDR3 is TGCAGCGTTAAACGGCAGTCGAACGGCGGGGAGCTGTTTTTT. Amino acids: CSVKRQSNGGELFF.

This clonotype was counted only a few times. The V gene is TRBV20-1, the J gene TRBJ2-7, with D uncertain. Germline V lookup: CDR1 DFQATT, CDR2 SNEGSKA (reference sequence). The CDR3 is 11 amino acids. The ends were cut back, 6 bases at V and 1 base at J, with 7 bases in the middle. CDR3 protein: CSAEESYEQYF. CDR3 DNA sequence: TGCAGTGCCGAGGAGTCCTACGAGCAGTACTTC.

This clonotype was detected ten times or more. The chain carries TRBV5-6 and TRBJ2-5; D is unclear. CDR3 length: 12 residues. The V end lost 0 bases, the J end lost 7 bases, and 7 bases lay between the germline ends. CDR1 and CDR2 from the germline V gene are SGHDT and YYEEEE. CDR3 DNA: TGTGCCAGCAGCTTGGTCGATCGGACCCAGTACTTC. As protein: CASSLVDRTQYF. The full variable domain, with the rest looked up from reference TRBV5-6 and TRBJ2-5, is DAGVTQSPTHLIKTRGQQVTLRCSPKSGHDTVSWYQQALGQGPQFIFQYYEEEERQRGNFPDRFSGHQFPNYSSELNVNALLLGDSALYLCASSLVDRTQYFGPGTRLLVL.

V usage is TRBV7-3 and J usage is TRBJ1-2; 8 positions agree with TRBD1. Germline trimming cut 4 bases from V and 6 bases from J; bases unmatched to any gene: 10. Looked up from germline, CDR1 is SGHTA and CDR2 is FQGTGA. This CDR3 comprises 15 residues. The CDR3 coding sequence is TGTGCCAGCAGCTCCCTGGACAGGGTGGAGCATGGCTACACCTTC. This encodes CASSSLDRVEHGYTF.

The genes are TRBV12-3 or TRBV12-4 and TRBJ1-1; D unresolved. V lost 3 bases, J lost 4 bases, and 12 bases lay in between. There are 14 residues in the CDR3. For the CDR3, the DNA is TGTGCCAGCAGTTTGAGTGAAATCCCCACTGAAGCTTTCTTT. Translation gives CASSLSEIPTEAFF.

The chain couples TRBV29-1 to TRBJ1-1; perhaps TRBD1 as D (5 bases). Germline V gene sequence: CDR1 SQVTM, CDR2 ANQGSEA. V lost 1 base and J 1 base, leaving 7 bases between the germline ends. CDR3 length: 13 residues. The CDR3 reads CSVEVQGNTEAFF. CDR3 nucleotides: TGCAGCGTTGAAGTCCAGGGGAACACTGAAGCTTTCTTT.

The V call is TRBV11-2, the J call TRBJ2-7, with 11 positions matching TRBD1. V trimming: 4 bases; J trimming: 5 bases; junction bases outside the gene matches: 7. Germline CDR1 and CDR2: SGHAT and FQNNGV. The CDR3 sequence is 15 residues long. CDR3 sequence reads: CASSSLRDRGDEQYF. As DNA, the CDR3 is TGTGCCAGCAGCTCACTCCGGGACAGGGGGGACGAGCAGTACTTC.

The sample holds many counts of this clonotype. The chain has TRBV15 and TRBJ2-7; 7 positions agree with TRBD2. CDR1 and CDR2 (germline): LNHNV, YYDKDF (reference sequence). The length of the CDR3 is 12 residues. The CDR3 region has the DNA TGTGCAACCGGGACTAACTTCTACGAGCAGTACTTC. This translates into CATGTNFYEQYF.